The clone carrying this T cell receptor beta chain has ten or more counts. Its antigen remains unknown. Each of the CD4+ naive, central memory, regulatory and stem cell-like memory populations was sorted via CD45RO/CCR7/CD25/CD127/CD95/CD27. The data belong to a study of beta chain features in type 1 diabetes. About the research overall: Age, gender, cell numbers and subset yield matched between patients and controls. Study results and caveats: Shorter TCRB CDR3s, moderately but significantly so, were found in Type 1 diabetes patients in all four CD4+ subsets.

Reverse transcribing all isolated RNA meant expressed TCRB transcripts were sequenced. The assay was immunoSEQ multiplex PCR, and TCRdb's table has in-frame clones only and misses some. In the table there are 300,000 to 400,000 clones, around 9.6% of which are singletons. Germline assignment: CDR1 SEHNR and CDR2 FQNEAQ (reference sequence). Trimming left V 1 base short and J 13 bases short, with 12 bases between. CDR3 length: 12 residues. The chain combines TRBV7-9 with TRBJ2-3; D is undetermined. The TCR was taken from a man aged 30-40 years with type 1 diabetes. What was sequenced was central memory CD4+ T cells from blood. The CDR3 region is CASSLVGREKYF. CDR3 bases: TGTGCCAGCAGCTTAGTCGGTAGGGAAAAGTATTTT.